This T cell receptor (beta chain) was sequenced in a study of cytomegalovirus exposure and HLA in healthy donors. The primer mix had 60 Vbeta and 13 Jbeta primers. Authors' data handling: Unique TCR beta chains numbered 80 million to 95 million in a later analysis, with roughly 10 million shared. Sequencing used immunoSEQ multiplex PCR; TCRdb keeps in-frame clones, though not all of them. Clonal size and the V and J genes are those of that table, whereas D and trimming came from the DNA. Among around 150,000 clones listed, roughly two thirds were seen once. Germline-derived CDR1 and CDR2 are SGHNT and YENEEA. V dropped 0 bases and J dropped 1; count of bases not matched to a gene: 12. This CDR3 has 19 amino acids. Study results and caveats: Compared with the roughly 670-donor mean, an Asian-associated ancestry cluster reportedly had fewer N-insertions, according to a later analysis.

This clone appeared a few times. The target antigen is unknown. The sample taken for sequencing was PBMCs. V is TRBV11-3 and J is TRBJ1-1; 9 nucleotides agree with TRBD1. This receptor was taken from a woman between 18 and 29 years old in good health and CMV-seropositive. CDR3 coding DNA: TGTGCCAGCAGCTTAGATGGGGGACAGGGAGAATCGTGGAACACTGAAGCTTTCTTT. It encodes CASSLDGGQGESWNTEAFF.